The present T cell receptor beta chain was sequenced within a study of technical replicates of blood from several donors. Some clones are missing from TCRdb's copy, which holds only in-frame ones; the method was immunoSEQ multiplex PCR. The profile covers fewer than 90,000 clones, with approximately 89% appearing a single time and roughly 0.38% taken by the ten largest. The CDR3 contains 13 residues. Deletions cut 8 bases from V and 0 bases from J, with 11 bases between. The germline V gene has CDR1 LNHDA and CDR2 SQIVND (reference sequence). The chain uses TRBV19 and TRBJ2-7; D perhaps matches TRBD2 (6 bases). Sequencing was done on a sample of T cells isolated from PBMCs. This TCR was recovered from a human donor in good health. In nucleotides, the CDR3 is TGTGCCAGTGGCGGGGACTCCTCCTACGAGCAGTACTTC. This codes for CASGGDSSYEQYF.